The sample holds a few counts of the clone carrying this T cell receptor (beta chain). Its antigen is still unknown. V gave up 4 bases and J gave up 0 bases; unmatched junction bases: 7. The CDR3 runs to 17 residues. CDR1 KGHDR and CDR2 SFDVKD come from the germline V gene. The sample comes from a study of identical twins. Regarding the study as a whole: Abundant beta clonotypes from cord blood had fewer insertions, unlike memory repertoires, which showed none. Within beta out-of-frame sequences, the excess sharing observed between twins was weaker. The authors drew conclusions from cross-sectional statistical analysis rather than following the same donors. Modelling approaches yielded underestimates of out-of-frame TCR alpha sharing between monozygotic twins.

TCRdb itself ran the 5' RACE reads through MiXCR, one entry per CDR3 protein. The table shows 510,000 or so distinct CDR3 sequences, with nearly 15% occurring only once. These data also featured in a second study, about yellow fever vaccine responses in identical twins.

This receptor was taken from a woman younger than 35 in good health. The sample was CD4+ T cells sorted from blood. The rearrangement joins TRBV24-1 to TRBJ2-3, with 9 nucleotides matching TRBD1. The CDR3 sequence: CATSETGTGLSTDTQYF. For the CDR3, the DNA is TGTGCCACCAGTGAAACCGGGACAGGGCTAAGCACAGATACGCAGTATTTT.